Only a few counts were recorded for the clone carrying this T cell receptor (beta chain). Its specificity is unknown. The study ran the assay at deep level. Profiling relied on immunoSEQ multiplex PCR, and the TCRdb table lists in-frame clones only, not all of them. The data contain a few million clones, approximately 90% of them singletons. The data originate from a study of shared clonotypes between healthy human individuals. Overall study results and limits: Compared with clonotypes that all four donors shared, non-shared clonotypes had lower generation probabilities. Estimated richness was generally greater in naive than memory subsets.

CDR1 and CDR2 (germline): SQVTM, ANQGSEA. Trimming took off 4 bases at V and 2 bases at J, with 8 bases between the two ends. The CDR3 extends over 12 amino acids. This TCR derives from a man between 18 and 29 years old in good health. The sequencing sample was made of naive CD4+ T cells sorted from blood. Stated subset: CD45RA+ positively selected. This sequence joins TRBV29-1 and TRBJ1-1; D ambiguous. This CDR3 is CSVVGDNTEAFF. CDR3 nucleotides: TGCAGCGTTGTTGGAGACAACACTGAAGCTTTCTTT. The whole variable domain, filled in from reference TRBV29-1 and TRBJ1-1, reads SAVISQKPSRDICQRGTSLTIQCQVDSQVTMMFWYRQQPGQSLTLIATANQGSEATYESGFVIDKFPISRPNLTFSTLTVSNMSPEDSSIYLCSVVGDNTEAFFGQGTRLTVV.